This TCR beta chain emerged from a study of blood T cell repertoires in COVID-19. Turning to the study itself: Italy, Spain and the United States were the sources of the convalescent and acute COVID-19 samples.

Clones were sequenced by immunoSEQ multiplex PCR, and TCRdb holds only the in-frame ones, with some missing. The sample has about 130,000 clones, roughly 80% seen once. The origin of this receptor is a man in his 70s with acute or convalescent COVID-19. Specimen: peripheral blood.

CDR3 sequence reads: CASSPEFSGNTIYF. The CDR3 DNA sequence: TGTGCCAGCTCACCAGAGTTCTCTGGAAACACCATATATTTT. The chain is built from TRBV18 and TRBJ1-3; D not resolved. The germline gives CDR1 KGHSH, CDR2 LQKENI. Trimming pared 2 bases from V and 0 bases from J, leaving 5 bases between. The CDR3 has 14 residues.